These 10 T cell receptor beta chains came from one sample sequenced in a study of vaccination effects on CD4 cells after COVID-19. Data came from immunoSEQ multiplex PCR; TCRdb stores just in-frame clones and leaves some out. The sample shows tens of thousands of clones, 74% of them seen only once. What these receptors recognize is not known. Once cultured for roughly nine days, the cells underwent separation to obtain CD4+ T cells. Participants were vaccinated with two doses of either the BNT162b2 or mRNA-1273 vaccine. The specimen comprised CD4+ T cells from PBMCs cultured without peptide, sampled after COVID-19 vaccination. The source of these receptors is a human donor who received a COVID-19 vaccine.

This clone was recorded once. The J gene is TRBJ1-2, the V gene TRBV6-5, with 10 positions matching TRBD1. The V and J ends lost 5 bases and 8 bases, in that order; junction bases with no gene match: 11. Germline V gene sequence: CDR1 MNHEY, CDR2 SVGAGI. The CDR3 is made up of 15 amino acids. CDR3 protein: CASSPHGQGDNGYTF. The CDR3 DNA reads TGTGCCAGCAGTCCCCATGGACAGGGGGATAACGGCTACACCTTC.

CDR3 region: CASSPVGQTNEKLFF. The CDR3 DNA follows: TGTGCCAGCAGCCCGGTGGGACAGACAAATGAAAAACTGTTTTTT. The chain joins TRBV5-5 to TRBJ1-4; 7 bases match TRBD1. The CDR3 contains 15 residues. The germline CDR1 and CDR2 sequences are SGHKS and YYEKEE (reference sequence). V trimming: 4 bases; J trimming: 5 bases; junction bases outside the gene matches: 8.

In this sample, this clone turned up a few times. CDR3 residues: CASSQVDVRRWGRNEQFF. CDR3 sequence (DNA): TGCGCCAGCAGCCAAGTCGACGTTAGACGTTGGGGGCGGAATGAGCAGTTCTTC. The gene calls are TRBV4-1 and TRBJ2-1, with D maybe TRBD1 (6 bases). The CDR3 length is 18 residues. Germline loops: CDR1 MGHRA, CDR2 YSYEKL. Trimming removed 1 base at V and 7 bases at J, with 23 bases between.

This clone was observed a few times. V and J are TRBV15 and TRBJ1-6; possibly TRBD1 for D (5 bases). Per the germline V gene, CDR1 is LNHNV and CDR2 is YYDKDF (reference sequence). V shed 7 bases and J shed 5 bases, with 15 bases lying between them. The CDR3 runs 15 residues. This chain's CDR3 is CATNMTRDDNSPLHF. In DNA, the CDR3 is TGTGCCACCAACATGACCAGGGATGATAATTCACCCCTCCACTTT.

This sequence joins TRBV25-1 and TRBJ2-2, with 7 bases lining up with TRBD2. Germline values: CDR1 MGHDK, CDR2 SYGVNS. The V and J ends lost 8 bases and 0 bases, in that order; junction bases with no gene match: 3. The CDR3 is 14 amino acids. The CDR3 coding sequence is TGTGCCAGCGCGGCGGGGGCGAACACCGGGGAGCTGTTTTTT. Residues: CASAAGANTGELFF.

The chain combines TRBV30 with TRBJ1-4; TRBD1 aligns across 7 bases. This CDR3 region has 15 residues. Germline CDR1 GTSNPN, CDR2 SVGIG (reference sequence). Trimming at V came to 2 bases and at J to 1 base, leaving 4 bases not matched to a gene. The CDR3 DNA follows: TGTGCCTGGAGTAAAAGGGGGCTAACTAATGAAAAACTGTTTTTT. It is translated as CAWSKRGLTNEKLFF. Looking up the rest from reference TRBV30 and TRBJ1-4 gives the full variable domain: SQTIHQWPATLVQPVGSPLSLECTVEGTSNPNLYWYRQAAGRGLQLLFYSVGIGQISSEVPQNLSASRPQDRQFILSSKKLLLSDSGFYLCAWSKRGLTNEKLFFGSGTQLSVL.

The chain couples TRBV6-2 or TRBV6-3 to TRBJ2-1, with D uncertain. Trimming stripped 4 bases from V and 9 bases from J, with 10 bases between. Per germline, CDR1 MNHEY and CDR2 SVGEGT. The CDR3 has 12 amino acids. For the CDR3, the DNA is TGTGCCAGCAGTTCCCGATTAAGTGAGCAGTTCTTC. Translated: CASSSRLSEQFF.

CDR3 sequence: CASSQWDKNTEAFF. The CDR3 DNA follows: TGTGCCAGCAGCCAGTGGGACAAGAACACTGAAGCTTTCTTT. This rearrangement joins TRBV3-1 (or the pseudogene TRBV3-2) to TRBJ1-1; TRBD1 is a possible D gene (6 bases). From germline, CDR1 is LGHDT and CDR2 YNNKEL (reference sequence). The CDR3 totals 14 residues. The V and J ends lost 3 bases and 1 base respectively, with 9 bases between them.

The V and J genes are TRBV28 and TRBJ2-4; 14 bases are shared with TRBD2. The germline gives CDR1 MDHEN, CDR2 SYDVKM. The CDR3 loop spans 18 amino acids. V was pared by 4 bases and J by 7 bases, with 12 bases of the junction left unmatched. In nucleotides, the CDR3 is TGTGCCAGCAGTTCACCCCGACTAGCGGGGGGGGCCTATAACATTCAGTACTTC. Encoded protein: CASSSPRLAGGAYNIQYF.

V gene TRBV9 combines with J gene TRBJ2-5, with TRBD1 as a possible D gene (9 bases). Trimming removed 0 bases from V and 5 bases from J, with 23 bases in between. Germline V gives CDR1 SGDLS, CDR2 YYNGEE. The CDR3 is 18 residues long. CDR3 amino acids: CASSVATGGDRAEETQYF. The CDR3, as DNA: TGTGCCAGCAGCGTAGCTACGGGGGGGGACAGGGCGGAGGAGACCCAGTACTTC.